Given below is one T cell receptor (beta chain) in context. This entry is derived from a study of cytomegalovirus exposure and HLA in healthy donors. Use of 60 Vbeta and 13 Jbeta primers characterized the PCR. The repertoire was sequenced with immunoSEQ multiplex PCR; TCRdb's copy has only in-frame clones and lacks some. The sample records about 80,000 clones, roughly 80% being singletons. CDR1 is SGHNT and CDR2 is YYREEE in the germline V gene (reference sequence). The V segment lost 1 base and the J segment 0 bases; nucleotides outside the gene matches: 4. This CDR3 is 16 amino acids long. V and J are TRBV5-4 and TRBJ2-3; 8 bases agree with TRBD1. The sample taken for sequencing was PBMCs. This TCR was recovered from a man aged 45-60 years in good health and CMV-seronegative. The CDR3 here is CASSLTTGVSTDTQYF. Here the CDR3 DNA reads TGTGCCAGCAGCTTGACGACAGGGGTAAGCACAGATACGCAGTATTTT.